Following are 10 T cell receptor beta chains from one sample sequenced in a study of blood T cell repertoires in COVID-19 (dated by TCRdb to 2018 to 2020). Libraries were made using the immunoSEQ multiplex PCR assay. The table comes from immuneACCESS by way of TCRdb, which keeps in-frame sequences with V and J called. Part of the clones is missing from these tables; in studies checked, under half for an unresolved V gene and the rest for unknown reasons. The sample profile shows fewer than 250,000 clones; around 90% of them were found once. Jointly, the top ten make up about 2.5% of the sample. The sequencing input was PBMCs or T cells enriched from blood (not recorded which). Every receptor here comes from a woman in her twenties or thirties with acute COVID-19.

The J gene is TRBJ1-2, the V gene TRBV28; D ambiguous. This CDR3 has 12 residues. Germline CDR1 MDHEN, CDR2 SYDVKM. The V and J ends lost 3 bases and 7 bases respectively, with 9 bases between them. The CDR3 loop reads CASSLSTGGYTF. In DNA, the CDR3 is TGTGCCAGCAGTTTGTCTACCGGTGGCTACACCTTC.

The chain couples TRBV5-1 to TRBJ1-2; a weak D match, TRBD1 (6 bases). Between the trimmed V and J ends, which lost 4 bases and 7 bases, there was a span of 11 bases. CDR1 SGHRS and CDR2 YFSETQ come from the germline V gene. This CDR3 has 12 amino acids. Here the CDR3 reads CASSGAGAGYTF. The CDR3 coding sequence is TGCGCCAGCAGCGGGGCAGGGGCTGGCTACACCTTC. Filled out from reference TRBV5-1 and TRBJ1-2, the complete variable domain reads KAGVTQTPRYLIKTRGQQVTLSCSPISGHRSVSWYQQTPGQGLQFLFEYFSETQRNKGNFPGRFSGRQFSNSRSEMNVSTLELGDSALYLCASSGAGAGYTFGSGTRLTVV.

V is TRBV7-6 and J is TRBJ1-1; D is possibly TRBD1 (6 bases). The CDR3 runs to 14 residues. V lost 1 base and J lost 1, with 7 bases in between. In germline, CDR1 is SGHVS, CDR2 FNYEAQ. CDR3 nucleotide sequence: TGTGCCAGCAGCTTAGGAGGGGGGAACACTGAAGCTTTCTTT. Translating it yields CASSLGGGNTEAFF.

The sample holds one count of this clone. This sequence joins TRBV18 and TRBJ1-1; unclear D gene. The CDR3 extends over 15 amino acids. Trimming pared 3 bases from V and 1 base from J, leaving 12 bases between. In germline, CDR1 is KGHSH, CDR2 LQKENI. The CDR3 DNA follows: TGTGCCAGCTCACCGCAGACCAACAGGAACACTGAAGCTTTCTTT. Encoded protein: CASSPQTNRNTEAFF.

The rearrangement links TRBV7-2 to TRBJ1-5; 10 bases map to TRBD1. Per the germline V gene, CDR1 is SGHTA and CDR2 is FQGNSA. V was pared by 1 base and J by 2 bases, with 5 bases of the junction left unmatched. This CDR3 spans 17 amino acids. CDR3 nucleotide sequence: TGTGCCAGCAGCTTAGGGGGACAGGGGTTGGGCAATCAGCCCCAGCATTTT. Protein: CASSLGGQGLGNQPQHF. The whole variable domain, remainder taken from reference TRBV7-2 and TRBJ1-5, is GAGVSQSPSNKVTEKGKDVELRCDPISGHTALYWYRQSLGQGLEFLIYFQGNSAPDKSGLPSDRFSAERTGGSVSTLTIQRTQQEDSAVYLCASSLGGQGLGNQPQHFGDGTRLSIL.

The rearrangement joins TRBV3-1 (or the pseudogene TRBV3-2) to TRBJ1-2, with unresolved D. The germline V gene encodes CDR1 LGHDT and CDR2 YNNKEL (reference sequence). The CDR3 has 14 amino acids. V was pared by 0 bases and J by 2 bases, with 7 bases between. The CDR3 DNA reads TGTGCCAGCAGCCAAGAAGAGGGAAACTATGGCTACACCTTC. It is translated as CASSQEEGNYGYTF.

The chain uses TRBV4-3 and TRBJ1-4; D remains unclear. The length of the CDR3 is 14 residues. Germline V gene lookup returns CDR1 LGHNA and CDR2 YSLEER. V was clipped by 0 bases and J by 4 bases, with 6 bases between them. This chain's CDR3 is CASSQDAYNEKLFF. The CDR3 DNA reads as TGCGCCAGCAGCCAAGACGCCTATAATGAAAAACTGTTTTTT.

This chain uses TRBV12-3 or TRBV12-4 with TRBJ1-5; D unclear. Trimming took 7 bases from V and 2 from J, leaving 6 bases between them. CDR3 length equals 12 residues. This CDR3 reads CASTGGNQPQHF. The CDR3 DNA is TGTGCCAGCACCGGGGGCAATCAGCCCCAGCATTTT.

This sequence joins TRBV10-3 and TRBJ1-3; D is possibly TRBD1 (5 bases). This CDR3 has 16 amino acids. From germline, CDR1 is ENHRY and CDR2 SYGVKD. Trimming removed 6 bases at V and 9 bases at J, with 24 bases between. CDR3 bases: TGTGCCATCAGGGGGACTATCCCGGCCGGCTGGAGCACCATATATTTT. As protein: CAIRGTIPAGWSTIYF.

This sequence joins TRBV6-5 and TRBJ1-1, with a weak D call TRBD1 (6 bases). The CDR3 length is 14 residues. Looked up from germline, CDR1 is MNHEY and CDR2 is SVGAGI. V gave up 8 bases and J gave up 4 bases, with 17 bases separating them. The CDR3 reads CASLTPGGRTEAFF. The CDR3 region has the DNA TGTGCCAGCTTAACTCCGGGGGGGCGCACTGAAGCTTTCTTT.